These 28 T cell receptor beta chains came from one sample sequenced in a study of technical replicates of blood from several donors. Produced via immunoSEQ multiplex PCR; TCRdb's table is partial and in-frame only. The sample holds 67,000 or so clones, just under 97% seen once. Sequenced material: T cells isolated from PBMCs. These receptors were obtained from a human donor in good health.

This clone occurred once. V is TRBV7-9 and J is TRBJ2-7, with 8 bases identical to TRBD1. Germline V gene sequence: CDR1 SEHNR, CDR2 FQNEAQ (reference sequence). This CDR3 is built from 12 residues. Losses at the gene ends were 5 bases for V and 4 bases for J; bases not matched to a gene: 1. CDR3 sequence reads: CASSRTGYEQYF. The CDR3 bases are TGTGCCAGCAGCCGGACAGGGTACGAGCAGTACTTC.

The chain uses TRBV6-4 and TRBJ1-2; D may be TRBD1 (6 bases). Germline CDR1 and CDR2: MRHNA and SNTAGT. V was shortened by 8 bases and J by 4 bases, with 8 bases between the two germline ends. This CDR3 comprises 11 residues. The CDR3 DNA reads TGTGCCAGCGGGGACACCTATGGCTACACCTTC. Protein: CASGDTYGYTF.

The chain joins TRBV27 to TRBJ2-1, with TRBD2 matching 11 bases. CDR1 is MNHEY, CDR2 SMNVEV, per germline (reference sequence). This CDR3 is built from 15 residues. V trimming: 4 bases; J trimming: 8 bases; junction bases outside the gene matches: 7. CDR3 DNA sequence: TGTGCCAGCAGTTGGAGTAGCGGGGGGGATGATGAGCAGTTCTTC. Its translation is CASSWSSGGDDEQFF.

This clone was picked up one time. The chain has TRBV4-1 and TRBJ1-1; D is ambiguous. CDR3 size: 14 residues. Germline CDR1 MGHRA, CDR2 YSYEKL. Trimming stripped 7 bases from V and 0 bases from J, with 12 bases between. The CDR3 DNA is TGCGCCAGCACCAAAGGAACAGTGAACACTGAAGCTTTCTTT. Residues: CASTKGTVNTEAFF.

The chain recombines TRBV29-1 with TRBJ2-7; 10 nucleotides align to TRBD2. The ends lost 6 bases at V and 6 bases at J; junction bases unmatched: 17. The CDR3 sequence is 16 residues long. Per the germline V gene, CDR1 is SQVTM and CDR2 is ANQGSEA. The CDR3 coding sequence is TGCAGCGTGGCGACCGAATCTAGCGGGAGAGTCCGCGAGCAGTACTTC. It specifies CSVATESSGRVREQYF.

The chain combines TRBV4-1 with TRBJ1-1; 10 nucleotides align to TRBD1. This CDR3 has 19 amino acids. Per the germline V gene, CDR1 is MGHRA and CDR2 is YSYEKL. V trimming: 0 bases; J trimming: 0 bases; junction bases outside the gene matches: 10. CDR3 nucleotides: TGCGCCAGCAGCCAAGATTGGTCCAGGACAGGGGGAGTGAACACTGAAGCTTTCTTT. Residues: CASSQDWSRTGGVNTEAFF.

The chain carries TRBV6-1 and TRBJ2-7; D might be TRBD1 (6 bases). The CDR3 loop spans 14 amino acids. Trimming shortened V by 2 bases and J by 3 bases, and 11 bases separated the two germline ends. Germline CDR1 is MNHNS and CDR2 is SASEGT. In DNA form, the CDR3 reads TGTGCCAGCAGTGAAATTCGGACAGACTACGAGCAGTACTTC. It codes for CASSEIRTDYEQYF.

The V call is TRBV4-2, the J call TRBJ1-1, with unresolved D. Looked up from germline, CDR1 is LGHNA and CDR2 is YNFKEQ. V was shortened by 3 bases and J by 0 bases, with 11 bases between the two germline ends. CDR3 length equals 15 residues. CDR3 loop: CASSQSRGMNTEAFF. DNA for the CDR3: TGTGCCAGCAGCCAGTCACGCGGCATGAACACTGAAGCTTTCTTT.

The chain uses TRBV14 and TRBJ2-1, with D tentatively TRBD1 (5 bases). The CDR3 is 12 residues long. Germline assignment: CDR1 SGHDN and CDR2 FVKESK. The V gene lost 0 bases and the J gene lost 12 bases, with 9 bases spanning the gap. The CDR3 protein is CASSQEGVWQFF. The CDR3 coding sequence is TGTGCCAGCAGCCAAGAAGGGGTTTGGCAGTTCTTC.

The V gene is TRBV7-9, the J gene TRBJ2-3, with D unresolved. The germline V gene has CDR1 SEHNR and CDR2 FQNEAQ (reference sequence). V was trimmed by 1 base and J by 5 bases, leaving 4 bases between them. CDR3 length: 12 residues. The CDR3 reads CASSLGLDTQYF. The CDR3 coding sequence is TGTGCCAGCAGCTTAGGGCTAGATACGCAGTATTTT.

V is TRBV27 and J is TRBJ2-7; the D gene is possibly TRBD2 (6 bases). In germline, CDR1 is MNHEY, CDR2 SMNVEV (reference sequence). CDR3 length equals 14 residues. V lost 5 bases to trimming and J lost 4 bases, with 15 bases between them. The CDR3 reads CASSLMEGDYEQYF. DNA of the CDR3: TGTGCCAGCAGTCTCATGGAGGGCGATTACGAGCAGTACTTC.

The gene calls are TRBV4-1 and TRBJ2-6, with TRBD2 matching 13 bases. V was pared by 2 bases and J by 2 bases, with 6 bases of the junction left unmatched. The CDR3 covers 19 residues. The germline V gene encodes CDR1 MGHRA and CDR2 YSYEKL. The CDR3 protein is CASSQFGLAGEAGANVLTF. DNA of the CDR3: TGCGCCAGCAGCCAATTCGGACTAGCGGGAGAGGCTGGGGCCAACGTCCTGACTTTC.

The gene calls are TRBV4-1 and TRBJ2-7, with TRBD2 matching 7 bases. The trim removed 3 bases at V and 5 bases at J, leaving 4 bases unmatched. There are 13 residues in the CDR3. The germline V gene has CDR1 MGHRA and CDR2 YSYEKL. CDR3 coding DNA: TGCGCCAGCAGCCAGGATGGGGGGGACGAGCAGTACTTC. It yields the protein CASSQDGGDEQYF.

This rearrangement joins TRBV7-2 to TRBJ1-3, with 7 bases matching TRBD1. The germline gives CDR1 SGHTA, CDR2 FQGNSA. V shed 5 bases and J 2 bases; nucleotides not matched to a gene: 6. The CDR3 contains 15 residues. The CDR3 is CASSTPDRAGNTIYF. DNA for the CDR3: TGTGCCAGCAGCACCCCTGACAGGGCTGGAAACACCATATATTTT.

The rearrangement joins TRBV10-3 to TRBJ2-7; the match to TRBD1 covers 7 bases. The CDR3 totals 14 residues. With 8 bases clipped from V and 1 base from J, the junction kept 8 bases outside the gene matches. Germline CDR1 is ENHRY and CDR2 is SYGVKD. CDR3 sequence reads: CAIGRQGSSYEQYF. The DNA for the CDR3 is TGTGCCATCGGCCGACAGGGCTCTTCCTACGAGCAGTACTTC.

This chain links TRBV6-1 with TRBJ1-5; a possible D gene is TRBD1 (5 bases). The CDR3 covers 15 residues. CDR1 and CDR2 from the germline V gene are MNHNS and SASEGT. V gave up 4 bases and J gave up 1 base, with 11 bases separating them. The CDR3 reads CASSAGEGSNQPQHF. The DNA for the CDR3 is TGTGCCAGCAGTGCGGGGGAGGGGAGCAATCAGCCCCAGCATTTT.

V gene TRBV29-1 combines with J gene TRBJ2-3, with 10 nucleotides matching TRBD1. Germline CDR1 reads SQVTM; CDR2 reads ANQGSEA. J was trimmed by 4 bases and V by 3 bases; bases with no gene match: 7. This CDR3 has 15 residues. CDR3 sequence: CSVERTGGIADTQYF. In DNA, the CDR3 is TGCAGCGTTGAGCGGACAGGGGGGATCGCAGATACGCAGTATTTT.

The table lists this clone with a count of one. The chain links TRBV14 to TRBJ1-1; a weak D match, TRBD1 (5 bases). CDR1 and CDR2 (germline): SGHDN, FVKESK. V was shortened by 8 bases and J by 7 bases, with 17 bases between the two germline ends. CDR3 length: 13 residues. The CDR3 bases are TGTGCCAGCGGTAAGACAGACTCGGATGAAGCTTTCTTT. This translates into CASGKTDSDEAFF.

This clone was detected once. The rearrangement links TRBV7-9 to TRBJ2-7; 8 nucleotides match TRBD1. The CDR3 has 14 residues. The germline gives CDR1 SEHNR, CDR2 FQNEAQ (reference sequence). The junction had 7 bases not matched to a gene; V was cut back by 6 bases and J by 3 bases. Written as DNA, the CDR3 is TGTGCCAGCAGTATCACAGGGGGAAACTACGAGCAGTACTTC. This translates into CASSITGGNYEQYF.

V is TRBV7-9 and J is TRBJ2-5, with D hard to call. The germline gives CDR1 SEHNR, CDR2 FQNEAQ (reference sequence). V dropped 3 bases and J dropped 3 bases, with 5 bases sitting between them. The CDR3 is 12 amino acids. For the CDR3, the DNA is TGTGCCAGCAGCTTGTCCGAAGAGACCCAGTACTTC. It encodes CASSLSEETQYF.

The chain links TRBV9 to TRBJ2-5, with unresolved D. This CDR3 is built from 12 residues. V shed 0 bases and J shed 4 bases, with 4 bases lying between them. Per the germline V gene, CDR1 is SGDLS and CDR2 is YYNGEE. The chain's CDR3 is CASSVERETQYF. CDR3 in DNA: TGTGCCAGCAGCGTAGAGCGAGAGACCCAGTACTTC.

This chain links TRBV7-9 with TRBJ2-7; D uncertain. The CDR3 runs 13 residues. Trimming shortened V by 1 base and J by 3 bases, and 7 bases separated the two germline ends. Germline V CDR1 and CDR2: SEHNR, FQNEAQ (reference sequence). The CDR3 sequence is CASSLELLYEQYF. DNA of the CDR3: TGTGCCAGCAGCTTAGAACTCCTCTACGAGCAGTACTTC.

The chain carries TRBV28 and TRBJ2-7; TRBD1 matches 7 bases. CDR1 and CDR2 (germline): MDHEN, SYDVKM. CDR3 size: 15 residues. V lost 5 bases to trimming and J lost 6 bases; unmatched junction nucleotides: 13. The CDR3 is CASSIIDRDSGEQYF. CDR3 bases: TGTGCCAGCAGTATCATAGACAGGGATAGTGGCGAGCAGTACTTC. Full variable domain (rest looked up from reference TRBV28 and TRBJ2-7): DVKVTQSSRYLVKRTGEKVFLECVQDMDHENMFWYRQDPGLGLRLIYFSYDVKMKEKGDIPEGYSVSREKKERFSLILESASTNQTSMYLCASSIIDRDSGEQYFGPGTRLTVT.

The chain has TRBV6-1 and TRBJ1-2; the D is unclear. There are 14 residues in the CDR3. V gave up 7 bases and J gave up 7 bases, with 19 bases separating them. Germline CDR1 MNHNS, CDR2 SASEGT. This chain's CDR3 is CASKRESASGGYTF. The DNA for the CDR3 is TGTGCCAGCAAGAGGGAGAGTGCCTCAGGTGGCTACACCTTC.

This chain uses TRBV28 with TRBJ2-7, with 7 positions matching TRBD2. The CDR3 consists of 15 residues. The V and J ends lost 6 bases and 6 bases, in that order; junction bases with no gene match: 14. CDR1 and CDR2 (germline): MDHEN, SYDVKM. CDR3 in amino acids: CASRPPGGGLLEQYF. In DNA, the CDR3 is TGTGCCAGCAGGCCCCCCGGCGGGGGACTCCTCGAGCAGTACTTC.

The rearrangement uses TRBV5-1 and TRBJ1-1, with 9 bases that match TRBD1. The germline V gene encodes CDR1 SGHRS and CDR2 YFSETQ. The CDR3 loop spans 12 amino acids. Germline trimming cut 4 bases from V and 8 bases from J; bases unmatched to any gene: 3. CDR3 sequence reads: CASSIDRGEAFF. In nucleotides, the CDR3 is TGCGCCAGCAGCATCGACAGGGGGGAAGCTTTCTTT.

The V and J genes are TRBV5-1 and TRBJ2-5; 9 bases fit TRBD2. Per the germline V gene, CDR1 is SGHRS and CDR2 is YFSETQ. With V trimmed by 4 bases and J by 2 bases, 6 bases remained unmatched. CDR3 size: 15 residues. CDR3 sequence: CASSGISGGQETQYF. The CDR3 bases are TGCGCCAGCAGCGGGATTAGCGGGGGACAAGAGACCCAGTACTTC.

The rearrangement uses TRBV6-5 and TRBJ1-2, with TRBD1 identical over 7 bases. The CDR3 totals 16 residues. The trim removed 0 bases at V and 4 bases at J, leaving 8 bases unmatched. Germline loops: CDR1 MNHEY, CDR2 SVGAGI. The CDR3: CASSYSRGQTSYGYTF. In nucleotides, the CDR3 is TGTGCCAGCAGTTACTCAAGGGGGCAGACAAGCTATGGCTACACCTTC.